This passage covers 21 T cell receptor beta chains from one sample sequenced in a study of identical twins. One entry per CDR3 protein results from TCRdb running MiXCR on the 5' RACE reads. This sample yields 1.5 million to 2 million distinct CDR3 sequences, of which less than 35% are seen a single time; 0.25% to 0.3% belongs to the top ten. The sequenced material came from cord blood. Every receptor here comes from a newborn girl in good health.

The chain has TRBV6-1 and TRBJ2-3; 9 bases align to TRBD2. V trimming: 6 bases; J trimming: 4 bases; junction bases outside the gene matches: 5. CDR1 and CDR2 (germline): MNHNS, SASEGT. This CDR3 comprises 14 residues. The CDR3 reads CASSSSGGSDTQYF. The CDR3 bases are TGTGCCAGCAGCTCCAGCGGGGGGTCAGATACGCAGTATTTT.

This clonotype came up a few times. This chain uses TRBV4-1 with TRBJ2-1; D is perhaps TRBD2 (5 bases). The CDR3 is made up of 15 amino acids. CDR1 is MGHRA, CDR2 YSYEKL, per germline. V gave up 2 bases and J gave up 8 bases, with 16 bases separating them. The CDR3 nucleotides read TGCGCCAGCAGCCAAACGGGGAAGGCTAGGGATGAGCAGTTCTTC. Protein product: CASSQTGKARDEQFF.

This clonotype turned up a few times. The chain couples TRBV25-1 to TRBJ2-1, with a weak D call TRBD1 (6 bases). Germline V gene sequence: CDR1 MGHDK, CDR2 SYGVNS. This CDR3 contains 12 residues. V was clipped by 3 bases and J by 14 bases, with 14 bases between them. The CDR3 nucleotides read TGTGCCAGCAGTGAGCAGACAGGTCTGAAGTTCTTC. It specifies CASSEQTGLKFF.

The sample holds a few counts of this clonotype. V is TRBV2 and J is TRBJ2-5; D gene unclear. Per the germline V gene, CDR1 is SNHLY and CDR2 is FYNNEI. This CDR3 contains 13 residues. Trimming removed 8 bases at V and 2 bases at J, with 12 bases between. The CDR3 protein is CASRAVQQETQYF. In DNA, the CDR3 is TGTGCCAGCCGCGCGGTACAACAAGAGACCCAGTACTTC.

The genes are TRBV6-6 and TRBJ1-4, with 8 bases lining up with TRBD1. CDR1 MNHNY and CDR2 SVGAGI come from the germline V gene (reference sequence). This CDR3 has 18 amino acids. V was pared by 0 bases and J by 6 bases, with 12 bases of the junction left unmatched. CDR3 DNA sequence: TGTGCCAGCAGTTACTCGTATCCACCGGGACAGGAAGATGAAAAACTGTTTTTT. Translated, it gives CASSYSYPPGQEDEKLFF.

V usage is TRBV11-2 and J usage is TRBJ2-1, with 12 bases lining up with TRBD2. The last part of the DNA fits TRBJ2-7 better; the J call may be wrong. The CDR3 loop spans 19 amino acids. CDR1 is SGHAT and CDR2 is FQNNGV in the germline V gene. The CDR3 DNA reads as TGTGCCAGCAGCTTAAGGGCTACTAGCGGGAGGCCCGGCTACAATGAGCAGTACTTC. As protein: CASSLRATSGRPGYNEQYF.

This chain links TRBV28 with TRBJ2-1; 9 bases align to TRBD2. The germline V gene has CDR1 MDHEN and CDR2 SYDVKM. The V and J ends lost 7 bases and 4 bases, in that order; junction bases with no gene match: 14. CDR3 length: 17 amino acids. CDR3 nucleotides: TGTGCCAGCAAAGGGTTAGCGGGAGATGGAGAATACAATGAGCAGTTCTTC. It is translated as CASKGLAGDGEYNEQFF.

This clonotype was found many times. The chain recombines TRBV29-1 with TRBJ2-1; 9 bases are a match to TRBD2. The CDR3 sequence is 15 residues long. CDR1 and CDR2 (germline): SQVTM, ANQGSEA. Germline trimming cut 5 bases from V and 0 bases from J; bases unmatched to any gene: 5. CDR3 in amino acids: CSVSGGGDSYNEQFF. The DNA of the CDR3 is TGCAGCGTTTCGGGCGGGGGGGACTCCTACAATGAGCAGTTCTTC.

This chain uses TRBV10-3 with TRBJ2-3; 13 bases agree with TRBD2. This CDR3 comprises 17 residues. The trim removed 2 bases at V and 4 bases at J, leaving 6 bases unmatched. The germline gives CDR1 ENHRY, CDR2 SYGVKD. CDR3 sequence: CAISEPRLAGGADTQYF. As DNA, the CDR3 is TGTGCCATCAGTGAGCCACGACTAGCGGGGGGAGCAGATACGCAGTATTTT.

This clonotype was seen many times. This chain connects TRBV9 to TRBJ1-1, with D possibly being TRBD1 (6 bases). Trimming took off 0 bases at V and 4 bases at J, with 7 bases between the two ends. The germline V gene has CDR1 SGDLS and CDR2 YYNGEE. This CDR3 has 13 residues. CDR3 sequence reads: CASSVEGGTEAFF. The CDR3 region has the DNA TGTGCCAGCAGCGTAGAAGGGGGCACTGAAGCTTTCTTT.

CDR3 in DNA: TGTGCCAGCAGCCCGTCTAGCGCATCGAAAGAGACCCAGTACTTC. It specifies CASSPSSASKETQYF. V usage is TRBV4-2 and J usage is TRBJ2-5; weak D call: TRBD2 (6 bases). V lost 4 bases, J lost 3 bases, and 15 bases lay in between. The CDR3 length is 15 residues. Germline V gives CDR1 LGHNA, CDR2 YNFKEQ.

The chain employs TRBV3-1 and TRBJ2-3, with TRBD2 identical over 13 bases. The germline V gene encodes CDR1 LGHDT and CDR2 YNNKEL (reference sequence). Trimming removed 8 bases from V and 10 bases from J; junction bases left unmatched: 15. The CDR3 runs 16 residues. Here the CDR3 reads CASSPPLLAGGHPQYF. In DNA form, the CDR3 reads TGTGCCAGCTCCCCCCCACTACTAGCGGGGGGGCATCCGCAGTATTTT.

J is TRBJ2-3 and V is TRBV4-1; no firm D call. With 0 bases removed from V and 9 bases from J, the gap between germline ends came to 10 bases. CDR3 size: 13 residues. Germline loops: CDR1 MGHRA, CDR2 YSYEKL. The CDR3 DNA sequence: TGCGCCAGCAGCCAAGATGATGAGGAGACGCAGTATTTT. It encodes CASSQDDEETQYF.

This clonotype was seen more than once but under ten times. CDR3: CASSRTGGSYLYEQYF. The CDR3 coding sequence is TGTGCCAGCAGCCGGACAGGGGGTTCCTACCTGTACGAGCAGTACTTC. The chain uses TRBV27 and TRBJ2-7; 10 bases match TRBD1. V shed 6 bases and J 4 bases; nucleotides not matched to a gene: 12. CDR1 and CDR2 from the germline V gene are MNHEY and SMNVEV (reference sequence). This CDR3 comprises 16 residues.

The J gene is TRBJ2-5, the V gene TRBV9; maybe TRBD2 (5 bases). The J call may be incorrect, as the DNA end agrees better with TRBJ2-1. CDR1 SGDLS and CDR2 YYNGEE come from the germline V gene. The CDR3 is 13 residues long. The CDR3 loop is CASTTSGQETQFF. CDR3 nucleotide sequence: TGTGCCAGCACGACGAGCGGTCAAGAGACCCAGTTCTTC.

V usage is TRBV6-2 or TRBV6-3 and J usage is TRBJ2-7; 7 bases agree with TRBD2. The V segment lost 9 bases and the J segment 3 bases; nucleotides outside the gene matches: 11. CDR1 is MNHEY, CDR2 SVGEGT, per germline. This CDR3 region has 14 residues. Here the CDR3 reads CASSKGGSFYEQYF. The CDR3 region has the DNA TGTGCCAGTTCTAAAGGCGGGAGTTTCTACGAGCAGTACTTC.

Note on this clonotype: A much larger clone differs by one base, so this may be a read error. The rearrangement links TRBV12-3 or TRBV12-4 to TRBJ2-5; no reliable D call. V was shortened by 2 bases and J by 11 bases, with 18 bases between the two germline ends. This CDR3 is built from 14 residues. The CDR3 DNA follows: TGTGCCAGCAGTTTATCGCGACGTTACAATGAGCAGTACTTC. Its protein is CASSLSRRYNEQYF.

This clonotype occurred a few times. This chain uses TRBV14 with TRBJ2-4; D unclear. Judging by the DNA end, TRBJ2-7 fits better; the J call may be wrong. CDR1 and CDR2 (germline): SGHDN, FVKESK. The CDR3 has 12 residues. CDR3 amino acids: CASSPRFSEQYF. CDR3 bases: TGTGCCAGCAGCCCCAGGTTTTCCGAGCAGTACTTC.

This clonotype has ten or more counts. The V call is TRBV10-3, the J call TRBJ2-7; 12 nucleotides align to TRBD2. V dropped 2 bases and J dropped 2; count of bases not matched to a gene: 1. Germline CDR1 ENHRY, CDR2 SYGVKD. The CDR3 loop spans 15 amino acids. The CDR3 protein is CAISERLAGAYEQYF. The DNA for the CDR3 is TGTGCCATCAGTGAGCGACTAGCGGGAGCCTACGAGCAGTACTTC.

The chain uses TRBV7-8 and TRBJ1-4; D unclear. With 1 base removed from V and 6 bases from J, the gap between germline ends came to 21 bases. Looked up from germline, CDR1 is SGHVS and CDR2 is FQNEAQ. This CDR3 has 18 residues. The CDR3 DNA reads TGTGCCAGCAGCTTAGACCCTGGACGGGGAGACCCCGATGAAAAACTGTTTTTT. Translated, it gives CASSLDPGRGDPDEKLFF. The variable domain in full, completed from reference TRBV7-8 and TRBJ1-4, reads GAGVSQSPRYKVAKRGQDVALRCDPISGHVSLFWYQQALGQGPEFLTYFQNEAQLDKSGLPSDRFFAERPEGSVSTLKIQRTQQEDSAVYLCASSLDPGRGDPDEKLFFGSGTQLSVL.

This clonotype showed up just a few times. This chain links TRBV5-1 with TRBJ1-1, with D possibly TRBD1 on 6 matching bases. Germline V lookup: CDR1 SGHRS, CDR2 YFSETQ. Trimming cost V 3 bases and J 2 bases, with 8 bases left between them. The CDR3 has 13 residues. This chain's CDR3 is CASSWGHNTEAFF. CDR3 coding DNA: TGCGCCAGCAGCTGGGGACATAACACTGAAGCTTTCTTT.